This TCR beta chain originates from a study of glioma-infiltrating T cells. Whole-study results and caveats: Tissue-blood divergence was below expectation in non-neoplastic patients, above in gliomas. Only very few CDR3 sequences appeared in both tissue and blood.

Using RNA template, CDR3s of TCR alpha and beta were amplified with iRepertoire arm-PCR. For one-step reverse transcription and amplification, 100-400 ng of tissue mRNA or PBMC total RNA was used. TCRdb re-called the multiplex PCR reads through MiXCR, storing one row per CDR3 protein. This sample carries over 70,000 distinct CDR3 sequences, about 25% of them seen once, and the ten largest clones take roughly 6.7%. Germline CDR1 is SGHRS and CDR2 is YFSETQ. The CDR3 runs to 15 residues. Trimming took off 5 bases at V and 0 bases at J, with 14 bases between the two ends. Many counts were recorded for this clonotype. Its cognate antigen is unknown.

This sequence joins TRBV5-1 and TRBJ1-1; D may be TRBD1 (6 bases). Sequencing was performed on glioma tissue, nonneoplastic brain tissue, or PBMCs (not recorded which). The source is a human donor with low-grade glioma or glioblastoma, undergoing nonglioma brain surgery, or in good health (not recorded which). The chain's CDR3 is CASRDQQGMNTEAFF. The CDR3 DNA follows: TGCGCCAGCAGGGATCAACAGGGCATGAACACTGAAGCTTTCTTT.